This record concerns one TCR beta chain sequence. The antigen remains undetermined. The entry originates in a study of T cells in Graves' hyperthyroidism and ophthalmopathy. For Graves' hyperthyroidism to be stable, ophthalmopathy could not progress within 18 months. The study's findings and limits: From stable hyperthyroidism, ophthalmopathy was set apart by a 13 V-J model. Blood also showed most of the thyroid clonotypes that were expanded above 0.001.

RNA transcripts provided the source from which TCR beta CDR3 regions were amplified. The TCR CDR3 first-round RT-PCR relied on the HTBI primer set. Each CDR3 protein is one row after TCRdb ran MiXCR on the multiplex PCR reads. Here the sample spans approximately 330,000 distinct CDR3 sequences, 21% being singletons. Source material: blood. The receptor was isolated from a woman aged 50 to 60 with Graves' hyperthyroidism.

This CDR3 is CASSQEERDNSPLHF. The CDR3 DNA reads TGTGCCAGCAGCCAAGAAGAAAGGGATAATTCACCCCTCCACTTT. This rearrangement joins TRBV4-2 to TRBJ1-6; D call uncertain. The V and J ends lost 0 bases and 5 bases respectively, with 8 bases between them. The CDR3 runs 15 residues. Germline assignment: CDR1 LGHNA and CDR2 YNFKEQ.